This T cell receptor beta chain was recorded in a study of OX40 agonist ivuxolimab in advanced cancers. Germline lookup yields CDR1 MDHEN and CDR2 SYDVKM. This CDR3 contains 15 residues. V shed 6 bases, J shed 0 bases, and the junction held 4 bases outside the gene matches. Generated by immunoSEQ multiplex PCR, the TCRdb table keeps only in-frame clones and is missing some. Among about 150,000 clones listed, 90% were seen once. This sample comprised CD4+ or CD8+ T cells sorted from blood, obtained in a trial of the OX40 agonist ivuxolimab. The TCR sequence derives from an adult with an advanced solid tumor such as melanoma, head and neck, liver or kidney cancer. The V call is TRBV28, the J call TRBJ2-3, with 9 bases matching TRBD2. The CDR3 sequence is CASSVAGESTDTQYF. CDR3 nucleotide sequence: TGTGCCAGCAGCGTAGCGGGAGAAAGCACAGATACGCAGTATTTT. The whole variable domain, filled in from reference TRBV28 and TRBJ2-3, reads DVKVTQSSRYLVKRTGEKVFLECVQDMDHENMFWYRQDPGLGLRLIYFSYDVKMKEKGDIPEGYSVSREKKERFSLILESASTNQTSMYLCASSVAGESTDTQYFGPGTRLTVL.